This T cell receptor beta chain was identified in a study of CD8+ T cells in alopecia areata. Study as a whole: Those treated were given oral tofacitinib at 5 to 10 mg twice daily. It was 6 to 18 months of tofacitinib, and then there were 6 months off drug.

The CDR3 spans 14 residues. V was pared by 4 bases and J by 4 bases, with 9 bases of the junction left unmatched. From germline, CDR1 is SQVTM and CDR2 ANQGSEA. In each case, RNA was isolated and then reverse transcribed into cDNA as the sequencing template. Sequenced by immunoSEQ multiplex PCR; TCRdb stores in-frame clones only, minus some. The table records roughly 97,000 clones, approximately 42% of them present only once. Researchers took lesional scalp punch biopsies and peripheral blood from people who were alopecia areata patients. The material sequenced was CD4+ T cells sorted from blood. The TCR sequence derives from a human donor with alopecia areata. The chain couples TRBV29-1 to TRBJ2-5, with 7 bases aligning to TRBD1. CDR3 sequence reads: CSVGYPGQRETQYF. CDR3 bases: TGCAGCGTTGGCTACCCGGGACAGAGAGAGACCCAGTACTTC.